A single sample is the source of the 17 T cell receptor beta chains below, sequenced in a study of blood T cell repertoires in COVID-19. Libraries were prepared by immunoSEQ multiplex PCR; TCRdb keeps only in-frame clonotypes and omits some of them. The data contain roughly 410,000 clones, around 91% of them singletons. The specimen was peripheral blood. The receptors were sampled from a middle-aged woman with COVID-19, enrolled during active disease.

This clone was counted a single time. This chain connects TRBV28 to TRBJ1-2; D is unresolved. The CDR3 is made up of 14 amino acids. Looked up from germline, CDR1 is MDHEN and CDR2 is SYDVKM. V lost 5 bases and J lost 2, with 12 bases in between. The CDR3 bases are TGTGCCAGCAGTGCAAATAGGAGGAACTATGGCTACACCTTC. Its protein is CASSANRRNYGYTF.

V gene TRBV19 combines with J gene TRBJ2-4, with 13 bases identical to TRBD2. Germline V gene lookup returns CDR1 LNHDA and CDR2 SQIVND (reference sequence). J was trimmed by 2 bases and V by 5 bases; bases with no gene match: 15. The CDR3 loop spans 20 amino acids. In DNA, the CDR3 is TGTGCCAGTAGTCAGAGCCCGGGACTAGCGGGGCAGGCTACCAAAAACATTCAGTACTTC. It translates to CASSQSPGLAGQATKNIQYF.

This chain links TRBV29-1 with TRBJ1-5; a possible D gene is TRBD1 (6 bases). V lost 4 bases, J lost 3 bases, and 19 bases lay in between. Per the germline V gene, CDR1 is SQVTM and CDR2 is ANQGSEA. The CDR3 totals 16 residues. In DNA, the CDR3 is TGCAGCGTTGGGGGGCTTGGGGTAGGGAACAATCAGCCCCAGCATTTT. It is translated as CSVGGLGVGNNQPQHF.

This chain connects TRBV15 to TRBJ1-2; D uncertain. The CDR3 runs to 16 residues. In germline, CDR1 is LNHNV, CDR2 YYDKDF (reference sequence). Trimming shortened V by 0 bases and J by 1 base, and 12 bases separated the two germline ends. Here the CDR3 reads CATSRDPGSYNYGYTF. CDR3 bases: TGTGCCACCAGCAGAGACCCCGGGAGTTATAACTATGGCTACACCTTC. The full variable domain, completed using reference TRBV15 and TRBJ1-2, is DAMVIQNPRYQVTQFGKPVTLSCSQTLNHNVMYWYQQKSSQAPKLLFHYYDKDFNNEADTPDNFQSRRPNTSFCFLDIRSPGLGDTAMYLCATSRDPGSYNYGYTFGSGTRLTVV.

The rearrangement uses TRBV5-1 and TRBJ2-2; perhaps TRBD2 as D (5 bases). CDR1 SGHRS and CDR2 YFSETQ come from the germline V gene. CDR3 size: 15 residues. V lost 5 bases and J 7 bases, leaving 18 bases between the germline ends. CDR3: CASRHSFGESGELFF. The CDR3 region has the DNA TGCGCCAGCAGACATTCCTTCGGGGAGAGCGGGGAGCTGTTTTTT.

V and J are TRBV7-9 and TRBJ2-7; weak D call: TRBD2 (6 bases). V dropped 2 bases and J dropped 3 bases, with 17 bases sitting between them. The CDR3 length is 16 residues. CDR1 SEHNR and CDR2 FQNEAQ come from the germline V gene (reference sequence). In DNA form, the CDR3 reads TGTGCCAGCAGCTTATACGCGGGACGGGGGAACTACGAGCAGTACTTC. Protein product: CASSLYAGRGNYEQYF.

J is TRBJ1-3 and V is TRBV15; no firm D call. With 0 bases removed from V and 4 bases from J, the gap between germline ends came to 7 bases. Germline CDR1 is LNHNV and CDR2 is YYDKDF (reference sequence). The CDR3 is 14 residues long. The chain's CDR3 is CATSRDPQGNTIYF. In nucleotides, the CDR3 is TGTGCCACCAGCAGAGACCCCCAGGGAAACACCATATATTTT.

The CDR3 loop is CASGEGNYNSPLHF. As DNA, the CDR3 is TGCGCCAGCGGGGAGGGCAACTATAATTCACCCCTCCACTTT. The V and J genes are TRBV5-1 and TRBJ1-6, with no clear D. The CDR3 covers 14 residues. Trimming shortened V by 7 bases and J by 3 bases, and 11 bases separated the two germline ends. Looked up from germline, CDR1 is SGHRS and CDR2 is YFSETQ.

This chain joins TRBV5-6 and TRBJ2-4, with TRBD2 as a possible D gene (5 bases). The CDR3 spans 15 residues. With 4 bases removed from V and 3 bases from J, the gap between germline ends came to 14 bases. Germline V gene sequence: CDR1 SGHDT, CDR2 YYEEEE. The CDR3 coding sequence is TGTGCCAGCAGCCCGGGAATTCTAGGCAAAAACATTCAGTACTTC. This sequence encodes CASSPGILGKNIQYF.

The V gene is TRBV5-5, the J gene TRBJ2-2; weak D call: TRBD1 (5 bases). V lost 4 bases, J lost 4 bases, and 14 bases lay in between. CDR3 size: 15 residues. Germline V gene data show CDR1 as SGHKS and CDR2 as YYEKEE (reference sequence). CDR3 loop: CASSGQGSLTGELFF. In nucleotides, the CDR3 is TGTGCCAGCAGCGGCCAGGGAAGTCTCACCGGGGAGCTGTTTTTT.

The rearrangement uses TRBV7-3 and TRBJ1-3; no clear D gene. Trimming left V 0 bases short and J 0 bases short, with 9 bases between. This CDR3 region has 16 residues. In germline, CDR1 is SGHTA, CDR2 FQGTGA. In nucleotides, the CDR3 is TGTGCCAGCAGCTTAACCGAGGAATGCTCTGGAAACACCATATATTTT. Its protein is CASSLTEECSGNTIYF.

This clone came up once. This chain uses TRBV18 with TRBJ2-5, with D possibly being TRBD2 (5 bases). This CDR3 region has 14 residues. V dropped 4 bases and J dropped 7 bases, with 16 bases sitting between them. Germline V gene lookup returns CDR1 KGHSH and CDR2 LQKENI. CDR3 sequence: CASSLQRGRRTQYF. As DNA, the CDR3 is TGTGCCAGCTCACTCCAACGGGGTAGGAGGACCCAGTACTTC.

This chain uses TRBV29-1 with TRBJ1-1, with D perhaps TRBD1 (6 bases). This CDR3 is 12 amino acids long. Trimming left V 7 bases short and J 1 base short, with 10 bases between. Germline V lookup: CDR1 SQVTM, CDR2 ANQGSEA. The CDR3: CSGGQPNTEAFF. The CDR3 bases are TGCAGCGGAGGACAGCCGAACACTGAAGCTTTCTTT.

The chain carries TRBV14 and TRBJ1-1; unclear D gene. V was trimmed by 5 bases and J by 10 bases, leaving 17 bases between them. CDR3 length: 13 residues. The germline gives CDR1 SGHDN, CDR2 FVKESK. For the CDR3, the DNA is TGTGCCAGCAGCGTGAACCCTGGGCTGGGAGCTTTCTTT. Translation: CASSVNPGLGAFF.

The J gene is TRBJ1-2, the V gene TRBV3-1 (or the pseudogene TRBV3-2); no clear D. Between the trimmed V and J ends, which lost 0 bases and 8 bases, there was a span of 22 bases. The CDR3 is 17 residues long. Looked up from germline, CDR1 is LGHDT and CDR2 is YNNKEL (reference sequence). The CDR3 protein is CASSQDEISVGGRGYTF. As DNA, the CDR3 is TGTGCCAGCAGCCAAGATGAGATAAGTGTAGGCGGTCGAGGCTACACCTTC.

This chain joins TRBV27 and TRBJ2-7, with D possibly being TRBD1 (6 bases). Trimming removed 4 bases at V and 6 bases at J, with 13 bases between. Looked up from germline, CDR1 is MNHEY and CDR2 is SMNVEV (reference sequence). The length of the CDR3 is 13 residues. CDR3 residues: CASSSYRDGEQYF. CDR3 in DNA: TGTGCCAGCAGTTCTTACAGGGATGGCGAGCAGTACTTC.

CDR3 nucleotide sequence: TGTGCCAGCAGTTTCGAGGGGACACCCACACCCCAGCATTTT. Residues: CASSFEGTPTPQHF. This chain links TRBV28 with TRBJ1-5; D possibly corresponds to TRBD1 (6 bases). The CDR3 runs to 14 residues. V lost 3 bases and J lost 10, with 16 bases in between. Per germline, CDR1 MDHEN and CDR2 SYDVKM.